These T cell receptor beta chains were read from a single sample in a study of blood T cell repertoires in COVID-19. Sequenced by immunoSEQ multiplex PCR; TCRdb stores in-frame clones only, minus some. The sample carries over 150,000 clones, around 85% recorded once. The specimen was peripheral blood. These receptors all stem from a man in his 60s with COVID-19, enrolled during active disease. CDR3s include the opening cysteine and the closing phenylalanine or tryptophan. Each record gives: CDR3 DNA, CDR3 protein, J gene, V gene, D gene, clone size. A D gene is named only where the DNA matches it firmly. Some rows mark clone size as missing; the rest say once, few, many or name a class of expanded clone.

cdr3_nt: TGTGCCAGCAGCCAAGGAGATGGGGCCAACGTCCTGACTTTC
cdr3_aa: CASSQGDGANVLTF
j_call: TRBJ2-6
v_call: TRBV4-2
d_call: .
clone_size: .

cdr3_nt: TGTGCCAGCAGCGTAGCCAGGGACTGGGATCAGCCCCAGCATTTT
cdr3_aa: CASSVARDWDQPQHF
j_call: TRBJ1-5
v_call: TRBV9
d_call: .
clone_size: .

cdr3_nt: TGTGCCAGCAGTTACTCCGGACGGGGGAACTATGGCTACACCTTC
cdr3_aa: CASSYSGRGNYGYTF
j_call: TRBJ1-2
v_call: TRBV6-5
d_call: .
clone_size: .

cdr3_nt: TGTGCCAGCAGGGAGACCGGGACAGGGTCTTACAATCAGCCCCAGCATTTT
cdr3_aa: CASRETGTGSYNQPQHF
j_call: TRBJ1-5
v_call: TRBV7-2
d_call: TRBD1
clone_size: few

cdr3_nt: TGTGCCAGCAGCCCCCCTAACACTGAAGCTTTCTTT
cdr3_aa: CASSPPNTEAFF
j_call: TRBJ1-1
v_call: TRBV4-2
d_call: .
clone_size: .

cdr3_nt: TGTGCCAGCAGCTTCCTTGACAGGGGGTTCTCTGGGGCCAACGTCCTGACTTTC
cdr3_aa: CASSFLDRGFSGANVLTF
j_call: TRBJ2-6
v_call: TRBV5-5
d_call: TRBD1
clone_size: .

cdr3_nt: TGTGCCAGCAGCTTAACCCGGGGAATTAATTCACCCCTCCACTTT
cdr3_aa: CASSLTRGINSPLHF
j_call: TRBJ1-6
v_call: TRBV7-2
d_call: .
clone_size: .

cdr3_nt: TGTGCCAGTGAATACTACAGGGGGCGCGGGAACACCGGGGAGCTGTTTTTT
cdr3_aa: CASEYYRGRGNTGELFF
j_call: TRBJ2-2
v_call: TRBV19
d_call: TRBD1
clone_size: .

cdr3_nt: TGTGCCAGCAGCTCAGACGGACTAGCGGGAGGTCGAAACATTCAGTACTTC
cdr3_aa: CASSSDGLAGGRNIQYF
j_call: TRBJ2-4
v_call: TRBV13
d_call: TRBD2
clone_size: .

cdr3_nt: TGTGCCAGCAGTTACGACAGGGGGCTAGGGGAGACCCAGTACTTC
cdr3_aa: CASSYDRGLGETQYF
j_call: TRBJ2-5
v_call: TRBV4-2
d_call: TRBD1
clone_size: .

cdr3_nt: TGTGCCAGTAAGGACCGGGGCTACAATGAGCAGTTCTTC
cdr3_aa: CASKDRGYNEQFF
j_call: TRBJ2-1
v_call: TRBV19
d_call: .
clone_size: .

cdr3_nt: TGTGCCAGCAGATTGAGAACCGGGACTAGCGGGAGGTATGAGCAGTTCTTC
cdr3_aa: CASRLRTGTSGRYEQFF
j_call: TRBJ2-1
v_call: TRBV28
d_call: TRBD2
clone_size: .

cdr3_nt: TGTGCCAGCACCCCAGCCCCCCAGGGGTCCTTAGTTGACTACACCTTC
cdr3_aa: CASTPAPQGSLVDYTF
j_call: TRBJ1-2
v_call: TRBV9
d_call: .
clone_size: .

cdr3_nt: TGTGCCAGCAGCCCGGGACAGCTTTCGTCCGGGGAGCTGTTTTTT
cdr3_aa: CASSPGQLSSGELFF
j_call: TRBJ2-2
v_call: TRBV7-9
d_call: TRBD1
clone_size: .

cdr3_nt: TGTGCCAGCAGTTTTCTGGGGGCGACTAATGAAAAACTGTTTTTT
cdr3_aa: CASSFLGATNEKLFF
j_call: TRBJ1-4
v_call: TRBV27
d_call: .
clone_size: .

cdr3_nt: TGTGCCAGCTCACCACTTGATGCCTCGGCCCAGCATTTT
cdr3_aa: CASSPLDASAQHF
j_call: TRBJ1-5
v_call: TRBV18
d_call: .
clone_size: .

cdr3_nt: TGTGCCAGCAGTCCAGTGGGGGCCGACTATGGCTACACCTTC
cdr3_aa: CASSPVGADYGYTF
j_call: TRBJ1-2
v_call: TRBV27
d_call: .
clone_size: .

cdr3_nt: TGTGCCAGCAGCCAAGTCTATAGGGGGATGAACACTGAAGCTTTCTTT
cdr3_aa: CASSQVYRGMNTEAFF
j_call: TRBJ1-1
v_call: TRBV4-2
d_call: .
clone_size: .

cdr3_nt: TGTGCCAGCAGCGTCGGGACAGTGTATGGCTACACCTTC
cdr3_aa: CASSVGTVYGYTF
j_call: TRBJ1-2
v_call: TRBV7-9
d_call: TRBD1
clone_size: .

cdr3_nt: TGTGCCAGCAGCAAAGAGGTAGGACAGGGCCTTATATCCGTACGGCCCCAGCATTTT
cdr3_aa: CASSKEVGQGLISVRPQHF
j_call: TRBJ1-5
v_call: TRBV21-1
d_call: .
clone_size: few

cdr3_nt: TGTGCCAGCAGCGTCGGACTAAATAGCAATCAGCCCCAGCATTTT
cdr3_aa: CASSVGLNSNQPQHF
j_call: TRBJ1-5
v_call: TRBV7-9
d_call: .
clone_size: .

cdr3_nt: TGTGCCAGCAGTTACGACAGGCGTGCCTACACCTTC
cdr3_aa: CASSYDRRAYTF
j_call: TRBJ1-2
v_call: TRBV6-5
d_call: .
clone_size: .

cdr3_nt: TGTGCCAGCAGCCCACAAGAGACCCAGTACTTC
cdr3_aa: CASSPQETQYF
j_call: TRBJ2-5
v_call: TRBV7-8
d_call: .
clone_size: .

cdr3_nt: TGTGCCAGCAGTCGTACAGGGTTGACTAATGAAAAACTGTTTTTT
cdr3_aa: CASSRTGLTNEKLFF
j_call: TRBJ1-4
v_call: TRBV27
d_call: .
clone_size: .

cdr3_nt: TGTGCCACCAGTGACGCTCAACAGGGCGGTAATGAAAAACTGTTTTTT
cdr3_aa: CATSDAQQGGNEKLFF
j_call: TRBJ1-4
v_call: TRBV24-1
d_call: .
clone_size: .

cdr3_nt: TGTGCCAGCACCATCCAGGGGGCGGACTACGAGCAGTACTTC
cdr3_aa: CASTIQGADYEQYF
j_call: TRBJ2-7
v_call: TRBV11-3
d_call: TRBD1
clone_size: once

cdr3_nt: TGTGCCAGTAGTGGCTCGGGACAGGGCAATCAGCCCCAGCATTTT
cdr3_aa: CASSGSGQGNQPQHF
j_call: TRBJ1-5
v_call: TRBV19
d_call: TRBD1
clone_size: .

cdr3_nt: TGTGCCAGCAGCTTAGGTGACAGCGACAATTCACCCCTCCACTTT
cdr3_aa: CASSLGDSDNSPLHF
j_call: TRBJ1-6
v_call: TRBV7-9
d_call: .
clone_size: .

cdr3_nt: TGTGCCATCAGAAAGGGGATACAAGAAAAACTGTTTTTT
cdr3_aa: CAIRKGIQEKLFF
j_call: TRBJ1-4
v_call: TRBV10-3
d_call: .
clone_size: .

cdr3_nt: TGTGCCAGCAGCCGAACCTCCGGGACAGCATACAATGAGCAGTTCTTC
cdr3_aa: CASSRTSGTAYNEQFF
j_call: TRBJ2-1
v_call: TRBV7-3
d_call: TRBD1
clone_size: .

cdr3_nt: TGCGCCAGCAGCTTCCGGACAGGGGGCCTTACATCTGGAAACACCATATATTTT
cdr3_aa: CASSFRTGGLTSGNTIYF
j_call: TRBJ1-3
v_call: TRBV5-1
d_call: TRBD1
clone_size: .

cdr3_nt: TGTGCCAGCAGTCCAACAGGGGGTGGCTACACCTTC
cdr3_aa: CASSPTGGGYTF
j_call: TRBJ1-2
v_call: TRBV27
d_call: TRBD1
clone_size: .

cdr3_nt: TGCGCCAGCAGCTTGGGCTGGCGGGGTCTCCTCTACAATGAGCAGTTCTTC
cdr3_aa: CASSLGWRGLLYNEQFF
j_call: TRBJ2-1
v_call: TRBV5-1
d_call: .
clone_size: .

cdr3_nt: TGTGCCAGCAGTTACCTGACAGGGTACGATGAAAAACTGTTTTTT
cdr3_aa: CASSYLTGYDEKLFF
j_call: TRBJ1-4
v_call: TRBV6-5
d_call: TRBD1
clone_size: .

cdr3_nt: TGTGCCAGTCAGAATCGACAGGGCCTATTCTCGGCTGAAGCTTTCTTT
cdr3_aa: CASQNRQGLFSAEAFF
j_call: TRBJ1-1
v_call: TRBV19
d_call: TRBD1
clone_size: .

cdr3_nt: TGTGCCAGCAGCGAGCTCGCGAGCTCCTACAATGAGCAGTTCTTC
cdr3_aa: CASSELASSYNEQFF
j_call: TRBJ2-1
v_call: TRBV7-2
d_call: .
clone_size: .

cdr3_nt: TGTGCCAGCGGTCGGTACAATCAGCCCCAGCATTTT
cdr3_aa: CASGRYNQPQHF
j_call: TRBJ1-5
v_call: TRBV27
d_call: .
clone_size: .

cdr3_nt: TGTGCCAGCAGTCCCCTCGGTCCAGGGAACAATCAGCCCCAGCATTTT
cdr3_aa: CASSPLGPGNNQPQHF
j_call: TRBJ1-5
v_call: TRBV27
d_call: .
clone_size: .

cdr3_nt: TGTGCCAGCAGCGTAGCTAGTCTGCCGGGGGAGACCCAGTACTTC
cdr3_aa: CASSVASLPGETQYF
j_call: TRBJ2-5
v_call: TRBV9
d_call: .
clone_size: .

cdr3_nt: TGTACCAGCAGCTTGAGGAAGCTAGCGGGAGAATTGACCGAGCAGTACTTC
cdr3_aa: CTSSLRKLAGELTEQYF
j_call: TRBJ2-7
v_call: TRBV5-4
d_call: TRBD2
clone_size: .

cdr3_nt: TGTGCCAGCAGCGTGGGTCAGCGGGGAAGCACAGATACGCAGTATTTT
cdr3_aa: CASSVGQRGSTDTQYF
j_call: TRBJ2-3
v_call: TRBV9
d_call: TRBD2
clone_size: .